This entry lists 21 T cell receptor beta chains sequenced from one sample in a study of post-analysis software for immune sequencing data. The TCR beta cDNA libraries contained unique molecular identifiers. One entry per CDR3 protein results from TCRdb running MiXCR on the PCR reads. The table includes about 430,000 distinct CDR3 sequences, approximately 39% detected once. For these receptors, no antigen is known. Findings and caveats of the study: Patients carried a handful of TRBV segments more frequently than controls did, and TRBV5-6, TRBV5-1 and TRBV20-1 were among them.

Sequenced input: blood. These receptor sequences come from a girl aged 2-10 years with multiple sclerosis.

This clonotype was recorded only once. This sequence joins TRBV3-1 and TRBJ2-3; 9 bases match TRBD2. V shed 4 bases, J shed 6 bases, and the junction held 11 bases outside the gene matches. The CDR3 is 16 residues long. Germline CDR1 reads LGHDT; CDR2 reads YNNKEL (reference sequence). CDR3 sequence (DNA): TGTGCCAGCAGCCCCCAAGCGGGAGGAGGATTGGATACGCAGTATTTT. This encodes CASSPQAGGGLDTQYF.

The chain uses TRBV7-2 and TRBJ2-7; D gene ambiguous. The CDR3 sequence is 12 residues long. Trimming cost V 3 bases and J 5 bases, with 8 bases left between them. CDR1 is SGHTA, CDR2 FQGNSA, per germline. Here the CDR3 reads CASSFVGNEQYF. The CDR3 nucleotides read TGTGCCAGCAGCTTCGTTGGTAACGAGCAGTACTTC.

The chain employs TRBV7-8 and TRBJ2-5, with D hard to call. The J call is doubtful: the DNA matches TRBJ2-7 better. CDR3 length equals 12 residues. Germline V lookup: CDR1 SGHVS, CDR2 FQNEAQ. The CDR3 loop reads CASSPGRLEQYF. The CDR3 nucleotides read TGTGCCAGCAGCCCTGGTCGGCTCGAGCAGTACTTC.

The chain combines TRBV20-1 with TRBJ1-5; 10 nucleotides line up with TRBD1. The germline CDR1 and CDR2 sequences are DFQATT and SNEGSKA (reference sequence). This CDR3 comprises 14 residues. Trimming at V came to 5 bases and at J to 4 bases, leaving 5 bases not matched to a gene. As DNA, the CDR3 is TGCAGTGCTGCGGACAGGGGGAAGAATCAGCCCCAGCATTTT. Translating it yields CSAADRGKNQPQHF.

This clonotype was observed a few times. The chain recombines TRBV28 with TRBJ1-2; 11 nucleotides line up with TRBD1. Trimming removed 7 bases from V and 3 bases from J; junction bases left unmatched: 4. The CDR3 is 14 amino acids. Germline V gene lookup returns CDR1 MDHEN and CDR2 SYDVKM. Here the CDR3 reads CASIRTGGDYGYTF. The CDR3 DNA reads as TGTGCCAGCATCCGGACAGGGGGCGACTATGGCTACACCTTC.

This chain connects TRBV29-1 to TRBJ2-1; D is perhaps TRBD2 (6 bases). CDR1 is SQVTM and CDR2 is ANQGSEA in the germline V gene. Trimming took 2 bases from V and 7 from J, leaving 21 bases between them. The length of the CDR3 is 16 residues. CDR3 in amino acids: CSVEWRGWLAGNEQFF. Here the CDR3 DNA reads TGCAGCGTTGAATGGCGGGGATGGCTAGCTGGGAATGAGCAGTTCTTC.

This clonotype turned up a few times. The chain employs TRBV7-6 and TRBJ1-5; a possible D gene is TRBD1 (5 bases). In germline, CDR1 is SGHVS, CDR2 FNYEAQ. The CDR3 spans 13 residues. CDR3: CATSEQGNQPQHF. For the CDR3, the DNA is TGTGCGACCTCGGAACAGGGCAATCAGCCCCAGCATTTT.

The chain combines TRBV7-2 with TRBJ2-1; D gene uncertain. The tail of the sequence fits TRBJ2-7 better, so the J call may be wrong. From germline, CDR1 is SGHTA and CDR2 FQGNSA. This CDR3 region has 15 residues. The CDR3 DNA sequence: TGTGCCAGCAGCTCCGGATCGAGCTCCTACAATGAGCAGTACTTC. As protein: CASSSGSSSYNEQYF.

Written as DNA, the CDR3 is TGCGCCAGCAGTCGGACACGACAAGAGACCCAGTACTTC. As protein: CASSRTRQETQYF. The chain joins TRBV4-3 to TRBJ2-5; the D gene is possibly TRBD1 (5 bases). This CDR3 contains 13 residues. With 6 bases removed from V and 2 bases from J, the gap between germline ends came to 10 bases. Per germline, CDR1 LGHNA and CDR2 YSLEER.

The V call is TRBV20-1, the J call TRBJ2-7; possibly TRBD2 for D (7 bases). V lost 0 bases, J lost 1 base, and 22 bases lay in between. Germline CDR1 is DFQATT and CDR2 is SNEGSKA (reference sequence). This CDR3 is built from 18 residues. The CDR3 region has the DNA TGCAGTGCTAGAGATCCCCTTTTTGCGGGGGCGAGGTCCTACGAGCAGTACTTC. Translating gives CSARDPLFAGARSYEQYF.

This clonotype has more than one count but fewer than ten. The CDR3 sequence is CSVEGYRGQGPLEQYF. CDR3 sequence (DNA): TGCAGCGTTGAGGGGTATCGGGGACAGGGACCCCTCGAGCAGTACTTC. V gene TRBV29-1 combines with J gene TRBJ2-5; TRBD1 agrees at 9 bases. The J call may be in error: the DNA end matches TRBJ2-7 better. Per germline, CDR1 SQVTM and CDR2 ANQGSEA. CDR3 length: 16 residues.

This sequence joins TRBV7-2 and TRBJ2-7, with D possibly TRBD2 on 5 matching bases. CDR1 and CDR2 (germline): SGHTA, FQGNSA. The CDR3 loop spans 16 amino acids. V was shortened by 4 bases and J by 0 bases, with 16 bases between the two germline ends. This CDR3 reads CASSSTTGYASYEQYF. The CDR3 nucleotides read TGTGCCAGCAGCTCGACCACGGGGTACGCCTCCTACGAGCAGTACTTC.

The V and J genes are TRBV6-5 and TRBJ2-1, with 8 positions matching TRBD2. Germline values: CDR1 MNHEY, CDR2 SVGAGI. The CDR3 consists of 16 residues. The J segment lost 0 bases and the V segment lost 5 bases, leaving 6 bases of the junction unmatched. CDR3 sequence reads: CASSLRLASSYNEQFF. The DNA for the CDR3 is TGTGCCAGCAGTCTGAGACTAGCGAGCTCCTACAATGAGCAGTTCTTC.

The V call is TRBV5-6, the J call TRBJ1-6; D not resolved. CDR1 and CDR2 from the germline V gene are SGHDT and YYEEEE. The length of the CDR3 is 14 residues. V dropped 2 bases and J dropped 5 bases, with 8 bases sitting between them. The CDR3 sequence: CASSFSVNNSPLHF. CDR3 bases: TGTGCCAGCAGCTTTTCGGTGAATAATTCACCCCTCCACTTT.

This clonotype has a handful of counts. The CDR3 DNA follows: TGTGCCAGCAGTTTAAGTCAGGACCCTTTAGGGCAGTTCTTC. It yields the protein CASSLSQDPLGQFF. V and J are TRBV28 and TRBJ2-1; D unresolved. The CDR3 totals 14 residues. CDR1 is MDHEN and CDR2 is SYDVKM in the germline V gene. V gave up 2 bases and J gave up 12 bases, with 17 bases separating them.

This clonotype showed up just a few times. The V call is TRBV15, the J call TRBJ1-4; 7 nucleotides line up with TRBD1. Germline CDR1 reads LNHNV; CDR2 reads YYDKDF (reference sequence). CDR3 length: 15 amino acids. The ends lost 6 bases at V and 4 bases at J; junction bases unmatched: 8. The CDR3 nucleotides are TGTGCCACCAGACGACAGGGCGGGAGTAATGAAAAACTGTTTTTT. Protein sequence: CATRRQGGSNEKLFF.

About this clonotype: Sequence at one end of the junction differs from germline and may be a read error. The chain uses TRBV7-6 and TRBJ2-5, with D perhaps TRBD1 (5 bases). Germline V gives CDR1 SGHVS, CDR2 FNYEAQ. CDR3 size: 13 residues. The CDR3 loop is CASSLAGNYGQYF. CDR3 bases: TGTGCCAGTAGCTTAGCAGGGAACTACGGGCAGTACTTC. Looking up the rest from reference TRBV7-6 and TRBJ2-5 gives the full variable domain: GAGVSQSPRYKVTKRGQDVALRCDPISGHVSLYWYRQALGQGPEFLTYFNYEAQQDKSGLPNDRFSAERPEGSISTLTIQRTEQRDSAMYRCASSLAGNYGQYFGPGTRLLVL.

This clonotype was recorded a few times. The rearrangement joins TRBV6-4 to TRBJ2-6; the D is unclear. This CDR3 is built from 16 residues. V lost 3 bases, J lost 4 bases, and 13 bases lay in between. Germline CDR1 is MRHNA and CDR2 is SNTAGT. CDR3 in amino acids: CASSENSLGGANVLTF. The CDR3 DNA reads as TGTGCCAGCAGTGAAAACAGTCTGGGCGGGGCCAACGTCCTGACTTTC.

Points on this clonotype: A much larger clone lies one base from this, so it may be a read error. The CDR3 spells CANSSNDRGAYEQYF. The CDR3 DNA follows: TGTGCCAACAGCTCTAATGACAGGGGGGCCTACGAGCAGTACTTC. The V gene is TRBV7-2, the J gene TRBJ2-1; 9 bases align to TRBD1. Gene TRBJ2-7 matches the end of the DNA better, so the J call may be wrong. This CDR3 is built from 15 residues. Germline V gene lookup returns CDR1 SGHTA and CDR2 FQGNSA.

This clonotype occurred a few times. The chain recombines TRBV18 with TRBJ2-6; D is perhaps TRBD1 (5 bases). Germline-derived CDR1 and CDR2 are KGHSH and LQKENI. Between the trimmed V and J ends, which lost 4 bases and 2 bases, there was a span of 12 bases. The CDR3 has 16 amino acids. CDR3 region: CASSLQGFPGANVLTF. The CDR3 DNA reads TGTGCCAGCTCACTCCAGGGCTTTCCTGGGGCCAACGTCCTGACTTTC.

V and J are TRBV2 and TRBJ2-7, with D possibly matching TRBD1 (6 bases). Trimming took off 5 bases at V and 0 bases at J, with 20 bases between the two ends. CDR1 and CDR2 (germline): SNHLY, FYNNEI. This CDR3 has 17 residues. The CDR3 sequence is CASSRGFWTESSYEQYF. CDR3 nucleotide sequence: TGTGCCAGCAGTAGGGGGTTTTGGACAGAGAGCTCCTACGAGCAGTACTTC.